This is a list of T cell receptor beta chains from one sample in a study of cytomegalovirus exposure and HLA in healthy donors. Using immunoSEQ multiplex PCR, the repertoire was profiled, and TCRdb retains in-frame clones only, with some absent. The sample lists about 150,000 clones, roughly 80% occurring once. Sequencing was performed on PBMCs. Receptor source: a human donor in good health. Both conserved end residues are trimmed from each CDR3.

V gene: TRBV10-3; CDR3 length: 13; J gene: TRBJ2-3; CDR3 protein: AISESSRDTDTQY
V gene: TRBV5-1; CDR3 length: 14; J gene: TRBJ2-2; CDR3 protein: ASSPTLAGGTGELF
V gene: TRBV5-4; CDR3 length: 13; J gene: TRBJ2-7; CDR3 protein: ASSLQAGPTYEQY
V gene: TRBV5-1; CDR3 length: 12; J gene: TRBJ1-2; CDR3 protein: ASSVRQGPGGYT
V gene: TRBV18; CDR3 length: 14; J gene: TRBJ1-2; CDR3 protein: ASSTIEGTGAGGYT
V gene: TRBV5-6; CDR3 length: 13; J gene: TRBJ1-1; CDR3 protein: ASSFGTGGNTEAF
V gene: TRBV7-9; CDR3 length: 12; J gene: TRBJ2-1; CDR3 protein: ASSSFAREHEQF
V gene: TRBV11-2; CDR3 length: 11; J gene: TRBJ2-3; CDR3 protein: ASSLPSADTQY
V gene: TRBV10-2; CDR3 length: 14; J gene: TRBJ2-1; CDR3 protein: ASSSTGTSFDNEQF
V gene: TRBV23-1; CDR3 length: 17; J gene: TRBJ1-1; CDR3 protein: ASSQADRPPESMNTEAF
V gene: TRBV6-5; CDR3 length: 12; J gene: TRBJ2-7; CDR3 protein: ASSLGTGINEQY
V gene: TRBV5-4; CDR3 length: 11; J gene: TRBJ2-3; CDR3 protein: ATQRPSTDTQY
V gene: TRBV12-5; CDR3 length: 13; J gene: TRBJ1-4; CDR3 protein: ASGLGMFWEEKLF
V gene: TRBV29-1; CDR3 length: 9; J gene: TRBJ1-2; CDR3 protein: SVATDYGYT
V gene: TRBV7-9; CDR3 length: 14; J gene: TRBJ2-7; CDR3 protein: SSSVATGTRTYEQY
V gene: TRBV15; CDR3 length: 16; J gene: TRBJ1-2; CDR3 protein: ATSRDLRDRPDNYGYT
V gene: TRBV9; CDR3 length: 12; J gene: TRBJ1-1; CDR3 protein: ASSPRTGGTEAF
V gene: TRBV11-1; CDR3 length: 11; J gene: TRBJ1-4; CDR3 protein: ASSLTTGGKLF
V gene: TRBV6-4; CDR3 length: 14; J gene: TRBJ2-1; CDR3 protein: ASSVLTSGNYNEQF
V gene: TRBV28; CDR3 length: 13; J gene: TRBJ1-1; CDR3 protein: ASSFGGGRNTEAF
V gene: TRBV5-4; CDR3 length: 13; J gene: TRBJ2-1; CDR3 protein: ASSSGTGGYNEQF
V gene: TRBV5-1; CDR3 length: 14; J gene: TRBJ2-1; CDR3 protein: ASSFPGTGDYMEQF
V gene: TRBV18; CDR3 length: 15; J gene: TRBJ2-3; CDR3 protein: ASSSVFPGQGTDTQY
V gene: TRBV19; CDR3 length: 12; J gene: TRBJ2-7; CDR3 protein: ASSPYSGYGEQY
V gene: TRBV30; CDR3 length: 10; J gene: TRBJ1-4; CDR3 protein: ACDRGIEKLF
V gene: TRBV29-1; CDR3 length: 12; J gene: TRBJ1-1; CDR3 protein: SVRGQGGSTEAF
V gene: TRBV6-5; CDR3 length: 12; J gene: TRBJ1-4; CDR3 protein: ASKEVYRGEKLF
V gene: TRBV11-2; CDR3 length: 11; J gene: TRBJ1-1; CDR3 protein: ASSLRSLAEAF
V gene: TRBV11-1; CDR3 length: 13; J gene: TRBJ2-1; CDR3 protein: ASSLGGGSIREQF
V gene: TRBV19; CDR3 length: 14; J gene: TRBJ2-5; CDR3 protein: ASTPTTRGYQETQY
V gene: TRBV9; CDR3 length: 12; J gene: TRBJ2-3; CDR3 protein: ASSVRLGTDTQY
V gene: TRBV7-8; CDR3 length: 13; J gene: TRBJ2-7; CDR3 protein: ASSSDLGGFYEQY
V gene: TRBV27; CDR3 length: 12; J gene: TRBJ1-2; CDR3 protein: ASSSGVLDYGYT
V gene: TRBV5-1; CDR3 length: 12; J gene: TRBJ2-7; CDR3 protein: ASSLGTGFYEQY
V gene: TRBV5-1; CDR3 length: 17; J gene: TRBJ2-1; CDR3 protein: ASSPGLAGEVGPYNEQF
V gene: TRBV2; CDR3 length: 9; J gene: TRBJ1-1; CDR3 protein: ASSPLEEAF
V gene: TRBV12-5; CDR3 length: 12; J gene: TRBJ1-4; CDR3 protein: ASGPVATNEKLF
V gene: TRBV6-5; CDR3 length: 13; J gene: TRBJ1-3; CDR3 protein: ASRSDTYSGNTIY
V gene: TRBV30; CDR3 length: 11; J gene: TRBJ2-7; CDR3 protein: AWSGWSGAEQY
V gene: TRBV27; CDR3 length: 16; J gene: TRBJ2-4; CDR3 protein: ASSFAQGEWLSKNIQY
V gene: TRBV7-9; CDR3 length: 9; J gene: TRBJ1-1; CDR3 protein: ASSLEWTPV
V gene: TRBV5-5; CDR3 length: 12; J gene: TRBJ1-3; CDR3 protein: ASSVQGPGNTIY
V gene: TRBV7-2; CDR3 length: 13; J gene: TRBJ2-5; CDR3 protein: ASSPSGAVGETQY
V gene: TRBV7-9; CDR3 length: 13; J gene: TRBJ1-2; CDR3 protein: SSSLAPWDNYGYP
V gene: TRBV13; CDR3 length: 13; J gene: TRBJ2-7; CDR3 protein: ASKAGGRSSYEQY
V gene: TRBV6-1; CDR3 length: 12; J gene: TRBJ2-7; CDR3 protein: ASRASGGLDEQY
V gene: TRBV28; CDR3 length: 13; J gene: TRBJ1-2; CDR3 protein: ASSEITGQNYGYT
V gene: TRBV5-6; CDR3 length: 15; J gene: TRBJ1-1; CDR3 protein: ASSFGQVRSGSAEAF
V gene: TRBV6-1; CDR3 length: 12; J gene: TRBJ2-5; CDR3 protein: ASNLAGFQETQY
V gene: TRBV18; CDR3 length: 14; J gene: TRBJ1-1; CDR3 protein: ASSPPGGQGYTEAF
V gene: TRBV5-6; CDR3 length: 11; J gene: TRBJ1-2; CDR3 protein: ASRGTGDYGYT
V gene: TRBV6-7; CDR3 length: 12; J gene: TRBJ2-1; CDR3 protein: ASTVQGQYNEQF